A single sample is the source of the 25 T cell receptor beta chains below, sequenced in a study of CD8 T cells in Susac syndrome. With random hexamers, reverse transcription was performed on about 0.5 to 1 ug of RNA. TCRdb independently ran MiXCR on the immunoSEQ multiplex PCR reads; one entry per CDR3 protein. The profile shows around 170,000 distinct CDR3 sequences, approximately 95% of them singletons. Sequencing was done on a sample of CD8+ T cells from PBMCs. The receptor set was obtained from a human donor with Susac syndrome.

This chain uses TRBV4-1 with TRBJ2-7; the match to TRBD2 covers 12 bases. Germline CDR1 and CDR2: MGHRA and YSYEKL. The CDR3 is 15 amino acids. V dropped 3 bases and J dropped 1; count of bases not matched to a gene: 1. Written as DNA, the CDR3 is TGCGCCAGCAGCCACGGGACTAGCGGGTCCTACGAGCAGTACTTC. It encodes CASSHGTSGSYEQYF.

The genes are TRBV20-1 and TRBJ2-3; 8 bases are shared with TRBD1. In germline, CDR1 is DFQATT, CDR2 SNEGSKA (reference sequence). Trimming cost V 8 bases and J 5 bases; bases outside gene matches: 3. This CDR3 contains 11 residues. The CDR3 here is CSSRGLDTQYF. CDR3 in DNA: TGCAGTTCCAGGGGGCTAGATACGCAGTATTTT.

This chain links TRBV9 with TRBJ2-5; TRBD1 might be the D (5 bases). The germline V gene encodes CDR1 SGDLS and CDR2 YYNGEE. V shed 0 bases and J shed 5 bases, with 14 bases lying between them. This CDR3 is 15 amino acids long. This CDR3 reads CASSVAVTGWETQYF. DNA for the CDR3: TGTGCCAGCAGCGTAGCGGTAACAGGATGGGAGACCCAGTACTTC.

The V and J genes are TRBV12-3 or TRBV12-4 and TRBJ1-6; D is unclear. CDR3 length: 14 residues. The V end lost 5 bases, the J end lost 3 bases, and 8 bases lay between the germline ends. Here the CDR3 DNA reads TGTGCCAGCAGTATCGGTATCTATAATTCACCCCTCCACTTT. Translating gives CASSIGIYNSPLHF.

The chain has TRBV12-2 and TRBJ1-5; no DNA check was done on the table's D call, TRBD1. TRBV12-2 is deemed a pseudogene. The CDR3 has 15 residues. The CDR3 coding sequence is TGTGCAAGTCGCAAAACCCAGGGGTGTAATCAGCCCCAGCATTTT. It codes for CASRKTQGCNQPQHF.

The chain links TRBV13 to TRBJ2-1; 9 nucleotides match TRBD1. The junction had 11 bases not matched to a gene; V was cut back by 0 bases and J by 8 bases. Germline values: CDR1 PRHDT, CDR2 FYEKMQ (reference sequence). The CDR3 sequence is 17 residues long. CDR3 bases: TGTGCCAGCAGCTTAGGACTGGGACAGGGCTCTCCGGATGAGCAGTTCTTC. This sequence encodes CASSLGLGQGSPDEQFF.

CDR3 amino acids: CATRETGNTGELFF. The CDR3 DNA is TGTGCCACCAGGGAGACAGGGAACACCGGGGAGCTGTTTTTT. The gene calls are TRBV15 and TRBJ2-2; a possible D gene is TRBD1 (6 bases). The V gene's germline CDR1 is LNHNV and CDR2 YYDKDF (reference sequence). The ends were cut back, 6 bases at V and 1 base at J, with 9 bases in the middle. The CDR3 covers 14 residues.

The rearrangement joins TRBV20-1 to TRBJ2-1, with 7 bases matching TRBD2. The length of the CDR3 is 16 residues. The germline gives CDR1 DFQATT, CDR2 SNEGSKA (reference sequence). The V gene end was trimmed by 6 bases and the J gene end by 0 bases; junction bases not matched to a gene: 11. The CDR3 DNA reads TGCAGTGCAAAGCGGACTAGTTCGAGCTCCTACAATGAGCAGTTCTTC. Its translation is CSAKRTSSSSYNEQFF.

The rearrangement uses TRBV9 and TRBJ2-1; 9 nucleotides line up with TRBD2. Germline V gives CDR1 SGDLS, CDR2 YYNGEE. The CDR3 length is 15 residues. J was trimmed by 4 bases and V by 0 bases; bases with no gene match: 2. CDR3 DNA sequence: TGTGCCAGCAGCGTAGCGACTAGCGGTTACAATGAGCAGTTCTTC. Amino acids: CASSVATSGYNEQFF.

The chain recombines TRBV7-8 with TRBJ2-1, with D unresolved. Germline V gene sequence: CDR1 SGHVS, CDR2 FQNEAQ. Trimming cost V 2 bases and J 1 base, with 6 bases left between them. The CDR3 is made up of 14 amino acids. The CDR3 here is CASSLQVSYNEQFF. The CDR3 bases are TGTGCCAGCAGCTTACAGGTATCCTACAATGAGCAGTTCTTC.

The chain employs TRBV5-1 and TRBJ2-1; 8 positions agree with TRBD2. Germline CDR1 is SGHRS and CDR2 is YFSETQ. The CDR3 totals 17 residues. After removal of 4 bases from V and 0 bases from J, the junction contained 9 bases not matched to a gene. The CDR3 sequence is CASSPAGGRFSYNEQFF. CDR3 in DNA: TGCGCCAGCAGCCCGGCGGGGGGCAGGTTCTCCTACAATGAGCAGTTCTTC.

This clonotype has only one observation. The chain joins TRBV28 to TRBJ2-3, with D unclear. Germline V gives CDR1 MDHEN, CDR2 SYDVKM. Deletions cut 3 bases from V and 1 base from J, with 17 bases between. This CDR3 is 17 amino acids long. The CDR3 DNA is TGTGCCAGCAGTTTTGTAACCTCTGGCTTTGGCACAGATACGCAGTATTTT. Its translation is CASSFVTSGFGTDTQYF.

The V and J genes are TRBV9 and TRBJ1-4, with 9 bases lining up with TRBD1. This CDR3 is 15 amino acids long. Germline loops: CDR1 SGDLS, CDR2 YYNGEE. The ends lost 2 bases at V and 5 bases at J; junction bases unmatched: 4. CDR3 nucleotides: TGTGCCAGCAGCGTGTCCGGGACAGGGAATGAAAAACTGTTTTTT. Its protein is CASSVSGTGNEKLFF. Drawing the rest from reference TRBV9 and TRBJ1-4, the complete variable domain is DSGVTQTPKHLITATGQRVTLRCSPRSGDLSVYWYQQSLDQGLQFLIQYYNGEERAKGNILERFSAQQFPDLHSELNLSSLELGDSALYFCASSVSGTGNEKLFFGSGTQLSVL.

The chain links TRBV4-1 to TRBJ2-7; no firm D call. Germline values: CDR1 MGHRA, CDR2 YSYEKL. The ends were cut back, 0 bases at V and 8 bases at J, with 8 bases in the middle. The CDR3 extends over 12 amino acids. The CDR3 loop is CASSQDGAKQYF. CDR3 in DNA: TGCGCCAGCAGCCAAGACGGAGCCAAGCAGTACTTC.

This chain joins TRBV29-1 and TRBJ2-3; 8 nucleotides align to TRBD2. From germline, CDR1 is SQVTM and CDR2 ANQGSEA. J lost 0 bases, V lost 4 bases, and 6 bases had no gene match. The CDR3 is 15 amino acids. The CDR3 is CSVAYSGISTDTQYF. CDR3 DNA: TGCAGCGTTGCTTATAGCGGGATAAGCACAGATACGCAGTATTTT.

CDR3 protein: CASSGGWQGSSYEQYF. The DNA for the CDR3 is TGCGCCAGCAGCGGAGGGTGGCAAGGTAGCTCCTACGAGCAGTACTTC. The rearrangement links TRBV5-1 to TRBJ2-7; D might be TRBD2 (6 bases). Deletions cut 4 bases from V and 0 bases from J, with 17 bases between. Germline assignment: CDR1 SGHRS and CDR2 YFSETQ. This CDR3 comprises 16 residues.

The chain links TRBV13 to TRBJ1-6, with 9 bases matching TRBD1. There are 16 residues in the CDR3. V was clipped by 6 bases and J by 6 bases; unmatched bases: 9. Germline values: CDR1 PRHDT, CDR2 FYEKMQ (reference sequence). CDR3 residues: CASREGGQGINSPLHF. CDR3 sequence (DNA): TGTGCCAGCAGGGAAGGAGGACAGGGGATTAATTCACCCCTCCACTTT.

The chain combines TRBV15 with TRBJ1-6; maybe TRBD1 (5 bases). The CDR3 length is 14 residues. Between the trimmed V and J ends, which lost 4 bases and 10 bases, there was a span of 14 bases. Germline CDR1 reads LNHNV; CDR2 reads YYDKDF (reference sequence). As DNA, the CDR3 is TGTGCCACCAGCACAGACAGCATGGACTCACCCCTCCACTTT. Encoded protein: CATSTDSMDSPLHF. The full variable domain, with the rest looked up from reference TRBV15 and TRBJ1-6, is DAMVIQNPRYQVTQFGKPVTLSCSQTLNHNVMYWYQQKSSQAPKLLFHYYDKDFNNEADTPDNFQSRRPNTSFCFLDIRSPGLGDTAMYLCATSTDSMDSPLHFGNGTRLTVT.

V usage is TRBV29-1 and J usage is TRBJ2-1; D possibly corresponds to TRBD2 (7 bases). The CDR3 has 19 amino acids. Trimming took 0 bases from V and 2 from J, leaving 23 bases between them. Germline values: CDR1 SQVTM, CDR2 ANQGSEA. The CDR3 region has the DNA TGCAGCGTTGAAGATCGTGGTCTAAGCGGGACACGTACCTACAATGAGCAGTTCTTC. Protein: CSVEDRGLSGTRTYNEQFF.

The chain recombines TRBV7-9 with TRBJ2-3; D unclear. The V end lost 5 bases, the J end lost 2 bases, and 14 bases lay between the germline ends. The CDR3 is 15 amino acids. From germline, CDR1 is SEHNR and CDR2 FQNEAQ (reference sequence). CDR3 amino acids: CASSEAQLTTDTQYF. The CDR3 DNA reads as TGTGCCAGCAGCGAGGCACAACTTACCACAGATACGCAGTATTTT.

This sequence joins TRBV12-3 or TRBV12-4 and TRBJ2-7; a weak D match, TRBD1 (6 bases). The CDR3 has 12 amino acids. V was pared by 7 bases and J by 2 bases, with 9 bases between. CDR3 amino acids: CASKRDTYEQYF. Here the CDR3 DNA reads TGTGCCAGCAAACGGGACACCTACGAGCAGTACTTC.

This chain links TRBV10-2 with TRBJ2-7; TRBD1 matches at 7 bases. The V gene's germline CDR1 is WSHSY and CDR2 SAAADI. V gave up 10 bases and J gave up 4 bases; unmatched junction bases: 16. This CDR3 comprises 15 residues. CDR3 in DNA: TGCGCCATCAGGGGACAGAAAGATGATCGGTACGAGCAGTACTTC. It yields the protein CAIRGQKDDRYEQYF.

The V and J genes are TRBV4-1 and TRBJ1-5; D is ambiguous. This CDR3 has 18 amino acids. With 2 bases removed from V and 4 bases from J, the gap between germline ends came to 21 bases. Per germline, CDR1 MGHRA and CDR2 YSYEKL. CDR3 DNA: TGCGCCAGCAGCCAAATAAGACCGGGATTTCGCCAGAATCAGCCCCAGCATTTT. Amino acid sequence: CASSQIRPGFRQNQPQHF.

This chain connects TRBV20-1 to TRBJ2-3, with 16 nucleotides matching TRBD2. With V trimmed by 3 bases and J by 6 bases, 6 bases remained unmatched. Germline CDR1 is DFQATT and CDR2 is SNEGSKA (reference sequence). The CDR3 spans 16 residues. The CDR3 sequence: CSASPGTSGRGDTQYF. CDR3 DNA sequence: TGCAGTGCTAGCCCCGGGACTAGCGGGAGGGGGGATACGCAGTATTTT.

The chain uses TRBV6-2 or TRBV6-3 and TRBJ1-2; D possibly corresponds to TRBD1 (6 bases). Germline CDR1 MNHEY, CDR2 SVGEGT. There are 15 residues in the CDR3. V shed 6 bases and J shed 6 bases, with 20 bases lying between them. This CDR3 is CASSSPRAGEDGYTF. DNA of the CDR3: TGTGCCAGCAGCTCCCCCCGCGCAGGGGAGGATGGCTACACCTTC.